Sequencing of this TCR beta chain was carried out in a study of early T cells in non-severe SARS-CoV-2 infection. At the level of the study: Investigators sequenced bulk RNA drawn from unsorted whole blood, and chains remained unpaired.

CDR1 is SQVTM, CDR2 ANQGSEA, per germline. The CDR3 sequence is 14 residues long. TCRdb reanalysed the 5' RACE reads using MiXCR and keeps one entry per CDR3 protein. In the table there are approximately 20,000 distinct CDR3 sequences, approximately 5.6% of which are singletons. This clonotype was observed a few times. At one end the junction does not follow the germline gene, possibly because of a read error. V is TRBV29-1 and J is TRBJ2-2; 13 bases agree with TRBD2. The clonotype originates from an adult who was a healthcare worker with PCR-confirmed SARS-CoV-2 infection or an uninfected control (not recorded which). Sequencing was done on a sample of whole blood. In DNA, the CDR3 is TGCAGCGTTGAGGGACTAGCGGGGACCGGGGAGCCGTTTTTT. Amino acids: CSVEGLAGTGEPFF.